The clone carrying this T cell receptor beta chain appeared a few times. The antigen is undetermined. The data belong to a study of T cell repertoires in cytomegalovirus infection. TCRdb reprocessed the reads with MiXCR, giving one entry per CDR3 protein. This sample carries about 340,000 distinct CDR3 sequences, approximately 32% of them seen once, and the ten largest clones take over 15%. The CDR3 is 18 amino acids. With 5 bases clipped from V and 3 bases from J, the junction kept 14 bases outside the gene matches. Germline V gene data show CDR1 as SEHNR and CDR2 as FQNEAQ (reference sequence). This clonotype originated in a human donor in good health (CMV status not recorded). Some clones in this sample may be carry-over from other donors' samples. Sequenced material: cultured PBMCs, taken from culture after CMV antigen stimulation. The genes are TRBV7-9 and TRBJ2-1; 9 bases agree with TRBD2. CDR3 region: CASSRMLSGGDRYNEQFF. In DNA form, the CDR3 reads TGTGCCAGCAGCCGGATGCTTAGCGGGGGAGATCGCTACAATGAGCAGTTCTTC.